This TCR beta chain was observed in a study of T cells in Graves' hyperthyroidism and ophthalmopathy (dated by TCRdb to 2018 to 2020). Turning to the overall study: Peripheral blood samples were taken at initial diagnosis, before any treatment was given. A discovery cohort of about a hundred patients, 43 with Graves' ophthalmopathy and roughly 59 with stable Graves' hyperthyroidism, was used to find distinguishing TCR V-J signatures. Prospective prediction of ophthalmopathy was tested in an independent validation cohort consisting of under 20 hyperthyroidism patients and around 16 patients who later progressed to ophthalmopathy. The approximately 100 discovery patients were divided at random into training and test sets in a 7:3 ratio. In more than 5 Graves' hyperthyroidism patients, the study also compared T-cell repertoires from thyroid tissue with T-cell repertoires from blood. After sampling, hyperthyroidism patients received methimazole starting at 30 mg daily, and ophthalmopathy patients received high-dose intravenous methylprednisolone. According to the paper, TCR Vbeta CDR3 sequencing was carried out on 135 peripheral blood samples, which came from under 50 ophthalmopathy, approximately 72 hyperthyroidism and 17 progressor patients.

Amplification of TCR beta CDR3 regions was carried out from RNA transcripts. A first-round RT-PCR of the TCR CDR3 used the HTBI primer set with the Qiagen OneStep RT-PCR kit. Libraries were constructed in a second round of multiplex PCR, after which size selection and purification were carried out. The libraries were sequenced on an Illumina HiSeq2000 using paired-end 100 bp reads. Turning to the authors' computational methods: SOAPnuke was used to process the raw data, with reads discarded if the reads contained adapters or uncalled bases, had a mean Phred below 15, or lacked an exact constant-primer or identifier match. High-quality paired reads were merged using COPE v1.2.5, and each unique nucleotide sequence was defined as a clonotype. MiTCR v1.1 was used to align clonotypes to the IMGT TRBV, TRBD and TRBJ reference segments. Only V-J combinations with frequency above 0.0001, covering 99% to 99.2% of repertoires, were analysed. A TCS score was defined as the ratio between F50 (clonal expansion) and ExV (chaos), using BLOSUM62-based TCRdist between CDR3 peptides within each V-J. Welch's t-statistics and random forest reduced fewer than 600 V-J features to 13, which were used in a naive Bayes classifier (R e1071). Clones were called with MiXCR by TCRdb after fastp trimmed the public reads at Q25, and only in-frame beta chains were retained. Rows are unified per CDR3 protein, each entry keeping the most common DNA and genes. None of the V and J calls come from the authors' own analysis; TCRdb made them. The sample table holds 330,000 or so distinct CDR3 sequences, of which about a sixth were seen once. The ten most abundant clones make up around 15% of the sample.

Beyond this particular receptor, the publication reports: In validation, the model predicted progression to ophthalmopathy with 55% to 71% sensitivity and about 72% specificity, a median of 6.5 months before onset. No statistical method was used to set the sample size in advance, and investigators knew the group allocation. Most expanded thyroid clonotypes (frequency above 0.001) were also found in blood, which suggests that blood repertoires may mirror thyroid immune responses. A 13 V-J signature model separated ophthalmopathy from stable hyperthyroidism, with approximately 86% sensitivity and about 81% specificity in cross-validation and 80%/75% in testing.

Ophthalmopathy patients had moderately to severely active disease, with a Clinical Activity Score of 3 or more, a NOSPECS grade of 4 or more, and a disease duration of less than 3 months. The study excluded patients with uncontrolled infections, other autoimmune diseases, pregnancy or lactation. Diagnoses were based on clinical symptoms, serum thyroxine and TRAb, thyroid ultrasound and orbital computed tomography. Ficoll-Paque density gradient centrifugation was used to isolate PBMCs from approximately 10 ml of fresh peripheral blood. Trizol reagent was used to extract total RNA, and RNA quality was then checked on an Agilent 2100 Bioanalyzer. This clonotype was counted ten times or more. The clone's antigen remains unknown. No much larger clone is present one base from it, and per-base qualities are unavailable. Sequences were obtained from blood. The sequence was obtained from a woman in her 40s with Graves' ophthalmopathy.

The CDR3: CASSYLGLAGGEQYF. The DNA reads as follows: TGTGCCAGCAGTTACTTAGGACTAGCGGGAGGTGAGCAGTACTTC. The chain links TRBV6-5 with TRBJ2-7; TRBD2 lines up with 14 middle nucleotides. V is pruned by 1 base and J by 7 bases, leaving 3 bases of the junction without a gene match. Taken from the germline V gene, the CDR1 and CDR2 loops are MNHEY and SVGAGI. From the cysteine up to the phenylalanine, the CDR3 has a length of 15 residues. Just the 45-base CDR3 DNA is kept, in frame starting at base 1.